The sequence of this TCR beta chain was determined in a study of T cell repertoires in cytomegalovirus infection. Study-wide context: Matching HLA type and CMV infection were both indicated by public TCR beta signatures. Notes on the study in general: HLA-C-restricted CMV-specific TCR beta clonotypes prevailed in the ex vivo response. The cumulative frequency of public TCR beta families distinguished individuals who carried CMV together with the relevant HLA.

Via MiXCR, TCRdb re-called the reads, giving one row per CDR3 protein. The sample yields under 150,000 distinct CDR3 sequences, roughly 9% seen once. This clonotype has a count of ten or more. The antigen remains undetermined. Trimming at V came to 5 bases and at J to 4 bases, leaving 2 bases not matched to a gene. This CDR3 region has 12 residues. Germline values: CDR1 SGHTA, CDR2 FQGNSA. The clonotype was recovered from a human donor in good health (CMV status not recorded). Some clones in this sample may be carry-over from other donors' samples. The sequenced sample was PBMCs. The chain uses TRBV7-2 and TRBJ2-7; 7 bases align to TRBD1. CDR3 bases: TGTGCCAGCAGCAAGACAGGGTACGAGCAGTACTTC. Translating it yields CASSKTGYEQYF.